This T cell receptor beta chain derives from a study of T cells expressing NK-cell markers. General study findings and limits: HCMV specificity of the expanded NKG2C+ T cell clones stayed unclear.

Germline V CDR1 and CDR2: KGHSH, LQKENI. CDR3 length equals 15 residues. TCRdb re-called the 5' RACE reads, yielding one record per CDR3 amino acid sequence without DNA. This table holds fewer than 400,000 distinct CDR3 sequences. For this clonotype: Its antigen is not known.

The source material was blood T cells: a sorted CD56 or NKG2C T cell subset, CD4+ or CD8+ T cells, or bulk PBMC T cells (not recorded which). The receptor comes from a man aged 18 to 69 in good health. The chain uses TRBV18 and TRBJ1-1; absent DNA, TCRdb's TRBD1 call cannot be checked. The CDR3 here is CASSSTAKGVTEAFF.